A selection of T cell receptor beta chains follows, all from one sample in a study of CD8 T cells in Susac syndrome. TCRdb fed the immunoSEQ multiplex PCR reads into MiXCR, producing one record per CDR3 protein. The sample lists roughly 200,000 distinct CDR3 sequences; over 85% were seen once. The sequenced material came from CD4+ T cells from PBMCs. These receptors were collected from a human donor in good health. The CDR3 runs from the conserved cysteine through the conserved F or W. A D gene is named only where the DNA matches it firmly.

CDR3 protein,D gene,V gene,J gene
CASSQDRDSRQFF,-,TRBV3-1,TRBJ2-1
CASSPHAGLAGWVGYNEQFF,TRBD2,TRBV5-6,TRBJ2-1
CASSRGTGYTF,-,TRBV11-2,TRBJ1-2
CSVMDGTNEKLFF,-,TRBV29-1,TRBJ1-4
CSVERRLNTEAFF,-,TRBV29-1,TRBJ1-1
CASSLDSLETQYF,-,TRBV18,TRBJ2-5
CASSQFGTIGGKQFF,TRBD2,TRBV3-1,TRBJ2-1
CASSLRRGDQGNIQYF,TRBD2,TRBV4-1,TRBJ2-4
CSVTKGFITGELFF,-,TRBV29-1,TRBJ2-2
CAIQLGDYGYTF,-,TRBV10-3,TRBJ1-2